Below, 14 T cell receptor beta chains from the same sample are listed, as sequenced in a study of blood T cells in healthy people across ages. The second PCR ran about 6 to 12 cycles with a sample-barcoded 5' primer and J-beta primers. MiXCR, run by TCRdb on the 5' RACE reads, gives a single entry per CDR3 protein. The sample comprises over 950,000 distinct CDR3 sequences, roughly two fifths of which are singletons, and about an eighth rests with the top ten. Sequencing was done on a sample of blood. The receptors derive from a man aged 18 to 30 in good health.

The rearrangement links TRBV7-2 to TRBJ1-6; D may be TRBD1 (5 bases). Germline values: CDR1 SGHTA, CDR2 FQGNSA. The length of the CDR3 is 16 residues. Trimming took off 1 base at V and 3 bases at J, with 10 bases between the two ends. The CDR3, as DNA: TGTGCCAGCAGCTTAGGCGGGGGGGACTATAATTCACCCCTCCACTTT. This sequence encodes CASSLGGGDYNSPLHF.

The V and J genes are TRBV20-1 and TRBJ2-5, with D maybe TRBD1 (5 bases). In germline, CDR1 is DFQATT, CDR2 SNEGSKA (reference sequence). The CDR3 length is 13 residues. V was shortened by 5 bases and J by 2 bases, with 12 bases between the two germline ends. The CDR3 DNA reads TGCAGTGCTTATACAGGAGTGCAAGAGACCCAGTACTTC. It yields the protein CSAYTGVQETQYF.

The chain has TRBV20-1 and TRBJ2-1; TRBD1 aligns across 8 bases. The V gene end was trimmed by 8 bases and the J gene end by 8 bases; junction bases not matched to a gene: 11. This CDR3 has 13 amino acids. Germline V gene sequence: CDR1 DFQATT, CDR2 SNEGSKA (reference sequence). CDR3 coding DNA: TGCAGTACTGAATGGACAGGGTCCTATGAGCAGTTCTTC. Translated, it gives CSTEWTGSYEQFF.

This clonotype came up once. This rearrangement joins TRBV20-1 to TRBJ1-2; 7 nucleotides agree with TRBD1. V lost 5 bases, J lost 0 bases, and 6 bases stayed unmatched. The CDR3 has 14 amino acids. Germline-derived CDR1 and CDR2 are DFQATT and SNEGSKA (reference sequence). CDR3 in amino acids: CSAHDREANYGYTF. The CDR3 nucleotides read TGCAGTGCTCATGACAGGGAAGCTAACTATGGCTACACCTTC.

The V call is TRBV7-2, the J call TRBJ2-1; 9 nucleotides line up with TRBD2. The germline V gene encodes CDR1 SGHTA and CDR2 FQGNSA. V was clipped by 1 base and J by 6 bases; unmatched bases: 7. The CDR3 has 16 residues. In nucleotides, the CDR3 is TGTGCCAGCAGCTTAGTAGGCGGGGGGGCCATCAATGAGCAGTTCTTC. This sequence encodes CASSLVGGGAINEQFF.

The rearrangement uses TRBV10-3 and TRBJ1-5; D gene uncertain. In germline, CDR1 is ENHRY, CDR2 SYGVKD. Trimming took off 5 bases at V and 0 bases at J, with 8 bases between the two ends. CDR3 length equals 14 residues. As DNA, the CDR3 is TGTGCCATCAGTTCGGAGTATAGCAATCAGCCCCAGCATTTT. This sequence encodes CAISSEYSNQPQHF.

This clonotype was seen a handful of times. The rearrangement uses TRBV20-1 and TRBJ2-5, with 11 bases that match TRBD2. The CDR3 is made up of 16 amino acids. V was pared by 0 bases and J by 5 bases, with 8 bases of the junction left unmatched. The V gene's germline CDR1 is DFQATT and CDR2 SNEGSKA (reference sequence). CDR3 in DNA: TGCAGTGCTAGAGATGGTAGCGGGGGGGCATGGGAGACCCAGTACTTC. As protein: CSARDGSGGAWETQYF.

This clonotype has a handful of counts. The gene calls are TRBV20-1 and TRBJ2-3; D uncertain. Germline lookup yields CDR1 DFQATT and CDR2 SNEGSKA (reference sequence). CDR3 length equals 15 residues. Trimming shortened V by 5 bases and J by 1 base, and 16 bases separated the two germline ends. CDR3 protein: CSAEFAGPGTDTQYF. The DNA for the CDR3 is TGCAGTGCTGAGTTCGCCGGACCTGGCACAGATACGCAGTATTTT.

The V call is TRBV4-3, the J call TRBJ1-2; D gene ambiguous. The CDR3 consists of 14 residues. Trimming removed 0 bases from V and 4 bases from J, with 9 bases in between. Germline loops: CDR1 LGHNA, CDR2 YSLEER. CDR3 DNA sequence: TGCGCCAGCAGCCAAGATCGGTGGGTCTATGGCTACACCTTC. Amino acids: CASSQDRWVYGYTF.

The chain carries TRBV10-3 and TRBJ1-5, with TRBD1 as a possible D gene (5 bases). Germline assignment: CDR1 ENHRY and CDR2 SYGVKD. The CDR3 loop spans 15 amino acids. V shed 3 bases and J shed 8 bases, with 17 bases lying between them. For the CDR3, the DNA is TGTGCCATCAGTGAACGACCTACAGGAGGCAAGCCCCAGCATTTT. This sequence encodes CAISERPTGGKPQHF.

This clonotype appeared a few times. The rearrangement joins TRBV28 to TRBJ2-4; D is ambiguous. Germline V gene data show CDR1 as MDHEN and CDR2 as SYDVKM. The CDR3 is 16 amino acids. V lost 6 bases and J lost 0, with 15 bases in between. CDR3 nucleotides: TGTGCCAGCAGAGGCGGACGGTACCTAGCCAAAAACATTCAGTACTTC. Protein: CASRGGRYLAKNIQYF.

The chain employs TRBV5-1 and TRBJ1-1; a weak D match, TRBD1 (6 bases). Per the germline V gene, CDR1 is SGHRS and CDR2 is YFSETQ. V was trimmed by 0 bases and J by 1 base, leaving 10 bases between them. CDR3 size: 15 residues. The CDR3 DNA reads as TGCGCCAGCAGCTTGGAGGGGGGTTGGAACACTGAAGCTTTCTTT. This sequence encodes CASSLEGGWNTEAFF. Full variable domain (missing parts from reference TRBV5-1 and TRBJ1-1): KAGVTQTPRYLIKTRGQQVTLSCSPISGHRSVSWYQQTPGQGLQFLFEYFSETQRNKGNFPGRFSGRQFSNSRSEMNVSTLELGDSALYLCASSLEGGWNTEAFFGQGTRLTVV.

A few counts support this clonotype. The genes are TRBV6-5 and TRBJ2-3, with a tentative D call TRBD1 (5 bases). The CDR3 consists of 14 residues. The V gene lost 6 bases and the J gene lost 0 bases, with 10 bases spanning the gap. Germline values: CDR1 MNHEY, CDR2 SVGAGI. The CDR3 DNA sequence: TGTGCCAGCAGAAACAGGCCTAGCACAGATACGCAGTATTTT. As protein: CASRNRPSTDTQYF.

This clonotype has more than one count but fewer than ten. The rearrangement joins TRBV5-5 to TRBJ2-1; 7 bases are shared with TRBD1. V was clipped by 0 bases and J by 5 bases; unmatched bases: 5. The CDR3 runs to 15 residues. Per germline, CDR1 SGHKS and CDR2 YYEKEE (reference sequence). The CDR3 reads CASSLVRQGNNEQFF. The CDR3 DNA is TGTGCCAGCAGCTTGGTGCGACAGGGAAACAATGAGCAGTTCTTC.